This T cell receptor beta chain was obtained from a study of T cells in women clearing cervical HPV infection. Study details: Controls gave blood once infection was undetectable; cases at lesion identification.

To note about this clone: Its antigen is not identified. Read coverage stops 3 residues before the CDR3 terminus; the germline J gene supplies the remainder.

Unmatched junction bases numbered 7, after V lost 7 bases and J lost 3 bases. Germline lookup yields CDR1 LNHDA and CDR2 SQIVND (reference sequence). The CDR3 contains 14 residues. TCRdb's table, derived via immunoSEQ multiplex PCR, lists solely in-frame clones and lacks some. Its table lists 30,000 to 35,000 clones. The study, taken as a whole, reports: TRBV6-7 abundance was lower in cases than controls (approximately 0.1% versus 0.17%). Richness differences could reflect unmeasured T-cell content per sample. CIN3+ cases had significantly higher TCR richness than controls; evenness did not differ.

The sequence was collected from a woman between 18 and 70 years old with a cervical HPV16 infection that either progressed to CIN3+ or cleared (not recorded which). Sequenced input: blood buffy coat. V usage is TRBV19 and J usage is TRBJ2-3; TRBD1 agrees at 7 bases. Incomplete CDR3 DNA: TGTGCCAGTAACAGGGGTTTTGGGACAGATACG. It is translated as CASNRGFGTDT. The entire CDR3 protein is CASNRGFGTDTQYF.